These 10 T cell receptor beta chains were all obtained from the same sample, sequenced in a study of cytomegalovirus exposure and HLA in healthy donors. This PCR relied on a set of 60 Vbeta primers and 13 Jbeta primers. TCRdb's copy holds only in-frame clones and misses some; the assay was immunoSEQ multiplex PCR. There are about 160,000 clones in the sample; about three quarters occur only once, and 2.6% lies in the top ten. Sequencing was performed on PBMCs. The receptor set was obtained from a woman aged 40 to 50 in good health and CMV-seropositive.

The gene calls are TRBV7-2 and TRBJ2-7; no clear D gene. CDR3 length: 12 amino acids. Germline CDR1 reads SGHTA; CDR2 reads FQGNSA. V was trimmed by 3 bases and J by 0 bases, leaving 3 bases between them. The CDR3 sequence: CASSFSSYEQYF. CDR3 DNA: TGTGCCAGCAGCTTTAGCTCCTACGAGCAGTACTTC.

The chain uses TRBV5-4 and TRBJ1-4, with a possible D match to TRBD1 (6 bases). Germline V gene sequence: CDR1 SGHNT, CDR2 YYREEE (reference sequence). Deletions cut 1 base from V and 7 bases from J, with 11 bases between. The CDR3 is 14 amino acids. The CDR3 loop is CASSLQQGSEKLFF. CDR3 DNA sequence: TGTGCCAGCAGCTTGCAACAGGGTAGTGAAAAACTGTTTTTT.

The V and J genes are TRBV27 and TRBJ1-6, with D uncertain. Germline CDR1 reads MNHEY; CDR2 reads SMNVEV (reference sequence). Trimming left V 6 bases short and J 6 bases short, with 12 bases between. The CDR3 spans 14 residues. DNA for the CDR3: TGTGCCAGCAGGTTTGGGCCGACTAATTCACCCCTCCACTTT. Protein sequence: CASRFGPTNSPLHF.

The chain employs TRBV5-4 and TRBJ1-2; D possibly corresponds to TRBD1 (5 bases). Germline CDR1 SGHNT, CDR2 YYREEE (reference sequence). Trimming cost V 3 bases and J 2 bases, with 11 bases left between them. The CDR3 extends over 14 amino acids. CDR3 residues: CASSSSQGNYGYTF. The CDR3 region has the DNA TGTGCCAGCAGCTCCTCCCAGGGAAACTATGGCTACACCTTC.

The V gene is TRBV11-3, the J gene TRBJ2-2, with 7 bases lining up with TRBD2. This CDR3 is built from 15 residues. Germline V gene data show CDR1 as SGHNT and CDR2 as YENEEA. J lost 3 bases, V lost 3 bases, and 4 bases had no gene match. CDR3: CASSFGGRDTGELFF. The CDR3 bases are TGTGCCAGCAGCTTTGGTGGGAGGGACACCGGGGAGCTGTTTTTT.

The genes are TRBV11-2 and TRBJ2-7; D not certain. Germline CDR1 and CDR2: SGHAT and FQNNGV. V dropped 1 base and J dropped 3 bases, with 7 bases sitting between them. This CDR3 spans 13 amino acids. In nucleotides, the CDR3 is TGTGCCAGCAGCTTAGGGCCCCGCTACGAGCAGTACTTC. It yields the protein CASSLGPRYEQYF. The full variable domain, its missing parts supplied by reference TRBV11-2 and TRBJ2-7, is EAGVAQSPRYKIIEKRQSVAFWCNPISGHATLYWYQQILGQGPKLLIQFQNNGVVDDSQLPKDRFSAERLKGVDSTLKIQPAKLEDSAVYLCASSLGPRYEQYFGPGTRLTVT.

This clone is a singleton in its sample. The gene calls are TRBV19 and TRBJ1-6; 8 bases map to TRBD1. CDR3 length equals 19 residues. V lost 5 bases to trimming and J lost 2 bases; unmatched junction nucleotides: 14. CDR1 and CDR2 from the germline V gene are LNHDA and SQIVND (reference sequence). CDR3 region: CASSLRTGSNSAYNSPLHF. CDR3 DNA: TGTGCCAGTAGTCTACGGACAGGGAGTAATAGCGCCTATAATTCACCCCTCCACTTT.

The V call is TRBV14, the J call TRBJ2-1; D call uncertain. V was cut by 4 bases and J by 0 bases, with 13 bases left in between. CDR1 and CDR2 (germline): SGHDN, FVKESK. The CDR3 runs to 16 residues. CDR3 DNA sequence: TGTGCCAGCAGCCTTGACGCGGCGAGCTCCTACAATGAGCAGTTCTTC. Its protein is CASSLDAASSYNEQFF.

This clone turned up a few times. CDR3: CAWSVPGRETEAFF. The CDR3 DNA reads TGTGCCTGGAGTGTACCAGGGAGGGAAACTGAAGCTTTCTTT. The chain uses TRBV30 and TRBJ1-1; TRBD1 is a possible D gene (5 bases). This CDR3 contains 14 residues. Germline-derived CDR1 and CDR2 are GTSNPN and SVGIG (reference sequence). V lost 0 bases and J 5 bases, leaving 13 bases between the germline ends.

This chain uses TRBV28 with TRBJ1-1; TRBD1 is a possible D gene (5 bases). This CDR3 is 12 amino acids long. V was shortened by 2 bases and J by 8 bases, with 9 bases between the two germline ends. From germline, CDR1 is MDHEN and CDR2 SYDVKM. The CDR3 here is CASSLPGREAFF. CDR3 nucleotides: TGTGCCAGCAGTTTACCAGGGAGGGAAGCTTTCTTT.